Presented here are 12 T cell receptor beta chains from one specimen sequenced in a study of T cell repertoires in cytomegalovirus infection. In TCRdb, the reads were re-called with MiXCR into one record per CDR3 protein. The sample records around 180,000 distinct CDR3 sequences, approximately 28% being singletons. Sequenced input: PBMCs. These receptors all come from a human donor in good health (CMV status not recorded). Some clones in this sample may be carry-over from other donors' samples.

The DNA of the CDR3 is TGCGCCAGCAGCTTTCGGACAGGGATGGGCGAGCAGTACTTC. It specifies CASSFRTGMGEQYF. V and J are TRBV4-1 and TRBJ2-7; TRBD1 agrees at 8 bases. V gave up 5 bases and J gave up 6 bases; unmatched junction bases: 9. Germline CDR1 is MGHRA and CDR2 is YSYEKL. This CDR3 contains 14 residues.

This clonotype was seen more than once but under ten times. The V and J genes are TRBV12-3 or TRBV12-4 and TRBJ2-1; 10 positions match TRBD1. This CDR3 has 12 amino acids. V gave up 6 bases and J gave up 13 bases; unmatched junction bases: 6. CDR3 in amino acids: CASSTTGGGQFF. The DNA of the CDR3 is TGTGCCAGCAGCACGACAGGGGGCGGTCAGTTCTTC.

Only a few counts were recorded for this clonotype. The genes are TRBV7-2 and TRBJ1-2, with 9 nucleotides matching TRBD1. The CDR3 totals 14 residues. Germline V lookup: CDR1 SGHTA, CDR2 FQGNSA. J lost 3 bases, V lost 5 bases, and 4 bases had no gene match. The CDR3 loop is CASSETGGDYGYTF. The CDR3 coding sequence is TGTGCCAGCAGCGAGACAGGGGGTGACTATGGCTACACCTTC.

Comment on this clonotype: The junction departs from germline at one end; a sequencing error may be responsible. CDR3 coding DNA: TGTGCCAACAGCCAAGTTCGCGGATTCGCTGAAGCTTTCTTT. It is translated as CANSQVRGFAEAFF. The V gene is TRBV14, the J gene TRBJ1-1, with D hard to call. Germline CDR1 and CDR2: SGHDN and FVKESK. This CDR3 is built from 14 residues.

CDR3 nucleotide sequence: TGTGCCAGCAGTCCGGGACGGGGGGGCGGAAACACTGAAGCTTTCTTT. As protein: CASSPGRGGGNTEAFF. The rearrangement joins TRBV11-2 to TRBJ1-1, with a tentative D call TRBD1 (6 bases). The CDR3 extends over 16 amino acids. The V end lost 6 bases, the J end lost 2 bases, and 19 bases lay between the germline ends. Germline V CDR1 and CDR2: SGHAT, FQNNGV.

Concerning this clonotype itself: This sequence may be a read error, since a much larger clone differs from it by one base. V usage is TRBV7-2 and J usage is TRBJ1-1, with D hard to call. Looked up from germline, CDR1 is SGHTA and CDR2 is FQGNSA. Trimming took 5 bases from V and 3 from J, leaving 10 bases between them. This CDR3 has 13 amino acids. As DNA, the CDR3 is TGTGCCAGCAGCACCGAACTGGACACTGAAGCTTTCTTT. Its protein product is CASSTELDTEAFF.

Only a few counts were recorded for this clonotype. This chain joins TRBV7-2 and TRBJ2-6; TRBD1 is a possible D gene (6 bases). In germline, CDR1 is SGHTA, CDR2 FQGNSA. The CDR3 length is 17 residues. V dropped 3 bases and J dropped 0 bases, with 12 bases sitting between them. The CDR3 coding sequence is TGTGCCAGCAGCTTTCGAACAGGGAGCTCTGGGGCCAACGTCCTGACTTTC. This sequence encodes CASSFRTGSSGANVLTF.

This clonotype was counted at least ten times. The chain carries TRBV7-9 and TRBJ1-6, with D hard to call. Germline V lookup: CDR1 SEHNR, CDR2 FQNEAQ (reference sequence). This CDR3 comprises 12 residues. Trimming took off 1 base at V and 10 bases at J, with 5 bases between the two ends. The DNA of the CDR3 is TGTGCCAGCAGCTTAGGCGACTCACCCCTCCACTTT. Amino acid sequence: CASSLGDSPLHF.

The chain's CDR3 is CSVVGTGVWDTQYF. The CDR3 nucleotides read TGCAGCGTAGTCGGGACAGGGGTTTGGGATACGCAGTATTTT. The J gene is TRBJ2-3, the V gene TRBV29-1; 10 bases are a match to TRBD1. This CDR3 contains 14 residues. J lost 6 bases, V lost 6 bases, and 9 bases had no gene match. CDR1 is SQVTM and CDR2 is ANQGSEA in the germline V gene.

The chain combines TRBV7-4 with TRBJ1-5; D is possibly TRBD1 (5 bases). CDR1 and CDR2 (germline): SGHVT, SQSDAQ. The CDR3 extends over 15 amino acids. V was trimmed by 4 bases and J by 3 bases, leaving 13 bases between them. CDR3 bases: TGTGCCAGCAGCTCTACATGGGGACCCAATCAGCCCCAGCATTTT. Protein sequence: CASSSTWGPNQPQHF.

The chain couples TRBV5-4 to TRBJ2-5; 8 nucleotides match TRBD1. This CDR3 comprises 15 residues. Germline V gives CDR1 SGHNT, CDR2 YYREEE (reference sequence). The V and J ends lost 3 bases and 4 bases, in that order; junction bases with no gene match: 8. This chain's CDR3 is CASSSPDRDAETQYF. Written as DNA, the CDR3 is TGTGCCAGCAGCTCTCCGGACAGGGACGCAGAGACCCAGTACTTC.

The rearrangement links TRBV19 to TRBJ1-2; 9 positions agree with TRBD1. Germline V CDR1 and CDR2: LNHDA, SQIVND (reference sequence). There are 15 residues in the CDR3. V lost 5 bases to trimming and J lost 6 bases; unmatched junction nucleotides: 10. For the CDR3, the DNA is TGTGCCAGTAGTTGGACAGGGGATCCTGAGGATGGCTACACCTTC. Encoded protein: CASSWTGDPEDGYTF.